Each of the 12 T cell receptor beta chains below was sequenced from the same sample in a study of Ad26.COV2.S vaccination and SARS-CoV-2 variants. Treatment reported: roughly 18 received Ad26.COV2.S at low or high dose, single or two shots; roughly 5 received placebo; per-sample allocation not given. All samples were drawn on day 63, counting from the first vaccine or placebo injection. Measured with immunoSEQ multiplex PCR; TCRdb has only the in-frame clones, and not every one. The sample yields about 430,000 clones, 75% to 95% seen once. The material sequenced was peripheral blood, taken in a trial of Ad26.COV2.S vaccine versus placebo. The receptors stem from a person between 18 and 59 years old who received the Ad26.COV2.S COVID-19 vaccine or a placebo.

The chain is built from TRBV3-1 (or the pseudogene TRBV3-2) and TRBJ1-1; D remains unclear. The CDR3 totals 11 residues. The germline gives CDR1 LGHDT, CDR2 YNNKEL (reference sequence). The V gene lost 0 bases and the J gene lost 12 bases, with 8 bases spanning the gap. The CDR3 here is CASSQEGRSFF. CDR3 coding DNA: TGTGCCAGCAGCCAAGAGGGAAGGTCTTTCTTT.

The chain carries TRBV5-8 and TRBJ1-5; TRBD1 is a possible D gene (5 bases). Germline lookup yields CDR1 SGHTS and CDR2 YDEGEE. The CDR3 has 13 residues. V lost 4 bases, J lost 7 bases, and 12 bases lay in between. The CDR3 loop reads CASSPRRGQPQHF. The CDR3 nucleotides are TGTGCCAGCAGCCCTCGAAGGGGCCAGCCCCAGCATTTT.

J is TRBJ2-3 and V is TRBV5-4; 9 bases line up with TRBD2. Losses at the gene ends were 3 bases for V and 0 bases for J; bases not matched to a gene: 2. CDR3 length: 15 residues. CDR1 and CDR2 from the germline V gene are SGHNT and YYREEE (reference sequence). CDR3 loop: CASSSTSGSTDTQYF. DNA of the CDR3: TGTGCCAGCAGCTCAACTAGCGGGAGCACAGATACGCAGTATTTT.

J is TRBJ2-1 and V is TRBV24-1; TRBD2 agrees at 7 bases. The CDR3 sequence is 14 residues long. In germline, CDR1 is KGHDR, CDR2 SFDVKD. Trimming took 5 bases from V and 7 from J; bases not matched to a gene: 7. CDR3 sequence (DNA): TGTGCCACCAGTGGACTAGCCGTGGTAAATGAGCAGTTCTTC. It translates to CATSGLAVVNEQFF.

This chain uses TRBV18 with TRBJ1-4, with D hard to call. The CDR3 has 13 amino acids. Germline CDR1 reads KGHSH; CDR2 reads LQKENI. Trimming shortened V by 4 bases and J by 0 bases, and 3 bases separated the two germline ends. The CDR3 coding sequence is TGTGCCAGCTCACAGGCAACTAATGAAAAACTGTTTTTT. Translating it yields CASSQATNEKLFF.

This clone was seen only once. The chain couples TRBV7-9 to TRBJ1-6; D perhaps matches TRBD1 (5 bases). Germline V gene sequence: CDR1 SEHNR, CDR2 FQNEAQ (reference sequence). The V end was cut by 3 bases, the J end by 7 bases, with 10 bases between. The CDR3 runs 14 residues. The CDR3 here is CASSFVTENSPLHF. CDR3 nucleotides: TGTGCCAGCAGCTTTGTGACAGAAAATTCACCCCTCCACTTT. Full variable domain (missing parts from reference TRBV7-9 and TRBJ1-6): DTGVSQNPRHKITKRGQNVTFRCDPISEHNRLYWYRQTLGQGPEFLTYFQNEAQLEKSRLLSDRFSAERPKGSFSTLEIQRTEQGDSAMYLCASSFVTENSPLHFGNGTRLTVT.

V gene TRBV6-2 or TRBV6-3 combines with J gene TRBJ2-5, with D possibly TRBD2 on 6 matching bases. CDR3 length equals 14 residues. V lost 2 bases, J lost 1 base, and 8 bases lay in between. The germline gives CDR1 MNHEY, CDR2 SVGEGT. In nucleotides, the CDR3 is TGTGCCAGCAGTTACGCGGGGACCCAAGAGACCCAGTACTTC. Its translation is CASSYAGTQETQYF.

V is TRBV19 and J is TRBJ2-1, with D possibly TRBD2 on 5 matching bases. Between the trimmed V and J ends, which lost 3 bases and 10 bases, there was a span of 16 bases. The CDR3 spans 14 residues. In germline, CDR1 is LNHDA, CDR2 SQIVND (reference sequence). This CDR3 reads CASSIGLANWEQFF. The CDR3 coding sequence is TGTGCCAGTAGTATTGGCCTAGCCAATTGGGAGCAGTTCTTC.

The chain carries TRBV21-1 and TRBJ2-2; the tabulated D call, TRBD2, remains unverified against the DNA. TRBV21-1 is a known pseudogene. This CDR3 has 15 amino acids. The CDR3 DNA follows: TGTGCCAGCAGTCGGGACTGCGCTCACACCGGGGAGCTGTTTTTT. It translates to CASSRDCAHTGELFF.

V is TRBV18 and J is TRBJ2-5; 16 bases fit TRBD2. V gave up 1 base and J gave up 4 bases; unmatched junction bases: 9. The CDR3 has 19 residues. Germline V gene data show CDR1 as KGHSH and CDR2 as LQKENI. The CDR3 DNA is TGTGCCAGCTCACCACTGCCTTCCGGGACTAGCGGGAGGGTAGAGACCCAGTACTTC. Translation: CASSPLPSGTSGRVETQYF.

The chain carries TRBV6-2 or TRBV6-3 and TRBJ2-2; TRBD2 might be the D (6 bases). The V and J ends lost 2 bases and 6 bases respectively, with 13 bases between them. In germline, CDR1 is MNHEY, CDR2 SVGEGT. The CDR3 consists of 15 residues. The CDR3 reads CASSYGGIPPGELFF. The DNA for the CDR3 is TGTGCCAGCAGTTACGGCGGGATCCCCCCCGGGGAGCTGTTTTTT.

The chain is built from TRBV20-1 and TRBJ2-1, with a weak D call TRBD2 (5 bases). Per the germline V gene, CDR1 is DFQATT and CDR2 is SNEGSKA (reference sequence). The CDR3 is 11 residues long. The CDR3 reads CSGVRTDEQFF. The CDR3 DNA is TGCAGCGGGGTGCGGACGGATGAGCAGTTCTTC.